Following are 31 T cell receptor beta chains from one sample sequenced in a study of T cells in Graves' hyperthyroidism and ophthalmopathy. TCR beta CDR3 regions were amplified from RNA. First-round RT-PCR with HTBI primers amplified the TCR CDR3 region. Each CDR3 protein is one row after TCRdb ran MiXCR on the multiplex PCR reads. The data show 45,000 to 60,000 distinct CDR3 sequences, with approximately 50% seen just once and around 12% held by the top ten. Sequenced material: blood. The origin of the receptors is a woman in her thirties with Graves' ophthalmopathy.

This clonotype is labeled as medium-sized. The rearrangement uses TRBV15 and TRBJ2-7; 8 positions match TRBD2. Germline V CDR1 and CDR2: LNHNV, YYDKDF (reference sequence). The V and J ends lost 0 bases and 4 bases, in that order; junction bases with no gene match: 2. The CDR3 has 14 amino acids. For the CDR3, the DNA is TGTGCCACCAGCAGAGAGGCTAGCGGGTACGAGCAGTACTTC. This gives the protein CATSREASGYEQYF.

A word on this clonotype: A much larger clone is a single base away; this may be a read error. It is likely a read error, because the conserved phenylalanine at the end of the CDR3 is missing. The chain uses TRBV27 and TRBJ1-5, with D uncertain. The V and J ends lost 5 bases and 0 bases respectively, with 11 bases between them. This CDR3 has 15 residues. Germline values: CDR1 MNHEY, CDR2 SMNVEV (reference sequence). This chain's CDR3 is CASSQGPYSNQPQHL. The DNA for the CDR3 is TGTGCCAGCAGTCAAGGACCGTATAGCAATCAGCCCCAGCATCTT.

This rearrangement joins TRBV20-1 to TRBJ1-2; D unresolved. The length of the CDR3 is 14 residues. The V gene's germline CDR1 is DFQATT and CDR2 SNEGSKA (reference sequence). With 3 bases removed from V and 4 bases from J, the gap between germline ends came to 15 bases. CDR3 coding DNA: TGCAGTGCTAGCAAGGCCAGTCATCTCTATGGCTACACCTTC. It is translated as CSASKASHLYGYTF.

This clonotype appeared many times. This chain uses TRBV7-2 with TRBJ2-2, with TRBD2 matching over 10 bases. The germline gives CDR1 SGHTA, CDR2 FQGNSA. The CDR3 is 16 residues long. J was trimmed by 0 bases and V by 6 bases; bases with no gene match: 4. The CDR3 here is CASRGSGRANTGELFF. The CDR3 region has the DNA TGTGCCAGCAGGGGAAGCGGGAGGGCGAACACCGGGGAGCTGTTTTTT.

The chain uses TRBV12-2 and TRBJ2-3; the table's D call of TRBD1 was not tested on the DNA. TRBV12-2 is shown as a pseudogene. The CDR3 length is 13 residues. CDR3 sequence (DNA): TGTGCAAGGCTTCGGGATTTGATAGATACGCAGTATTTT. This translates into CARLRDLIDTQYF.

This clonotype came up many times. CDR3 residues: CASSLRDYANEQFF. CDR3 nucleotide sequence: TGTGCCAGCAGCCTACGGGACTATGCGAATGAGCAGTTCTTC. The V gene is TRBV5-4, the J gene TRBJ2-1; 7 nucleotides align to TRBD2. Trimming removed 4 bases from V and 7 bases from J; junction bases left unmatched: 8. Germline lookup yields CDR1 SGHNT and CDR2 YYREEE (reference sequence). The CDR3 spans 14 residues.

J is TRBJ2-1 and V is TRBV19, with TRBD2 identical over 10 bases. Unmatched junction bases numbered 13, after V lost 11 bases and J lost 9 bases. The CDR3 consists of 14 residues. CDR1 and CDR2 from the germline V gene are LNHDA and SQIVND (reference sequence). CDR3 sequence: CAPKISSGRVEQFF. The CDR3 DNA reads as TGTGCCCCAAAGATATCAAGCGGGAGGGTTGAGCAGTTCTTC.

In the case of this clonotype: A junction boundary mismatches the germline segment, possibly from a read error. The CDR3 DNA is TGTGCCAGCAGCCAAGTAAGGCTGGGGAAAACCGTTTTT. It encodes CASSQVRLGKTVF. V gene TRBV14 combines with J gene TRBJ1-4; D is unclear. The CDR3 sequence is 13 residues long. Germline V CDR1 and CDR2: SGHDN, FVKESK.

At least ten counts were recorded for this clonotype. The gene calls are TRBV7-2 and TRBJ2-5; D is undetermined. Germline V gene lookup returns CDR1 SGHTA and CDR2 FQGNSA. CDR3 length: 14 amino acids. V was clipped by 5 bases and J by 1 base, with 11 bases between them. As DNA, the CDR3 is TGTGCCAGCAGCCGCGGACCAGGCCAAGAGACCCAGTACTTC. Residues: CASSRGPGQETQYF.

Ten or more counts support this clonotype. V and J are TRBV6-1 and TRBJ1-4; 11 bases map to TRBD1. This CDR3 is 16 amino acids long. The V gene's germline CDR1 is MNHNS and CDR2 SASEGT. V lost 1 base and J lost 10; bases outside the gene matches: 8. The CDR3 nucleotides read TGTGCCAGCAGTGAAGAGGGAGGGACAGGGGGGGTAAAACTGTTTTTT. It yields the protein CASSEEGGTGGVKLFF.

As to this clonotype: Just one base apart from a much larger clone, this may be a read error. The rearrangement joins TRBV7-6 to TRBJ1-5, with 8 bases aligning to TRBD1. The CDR3 has 13 residues. Germline lookup yields CDR1 SGHVS and CDR2 FNYEAQ. The CDR3 region has the DNA TGTGTCAGCAGCCGGACAGGGTTACAGCCCCAGCATTTT. Translation gives CVSSRTGLQPQHF.

This clonotype was seen at least ten times. V and J are TRBV2 and TRBJ1-1; 8 positions agree with TRBD1. CDR1 is SNHLY and CDR2 is FYNNEI in the germline V gene. The ends lost 5 bases at V and 3 bases at J; junction bases unmatched: 5. The CDR3 contains 14 residues. The CDR3 is CASSRTGLDTEAFF. CDR3 nucleotide sequence: TGTGCCAGCAGTCGGACAGGGCTGGACACTGAAGCTTTCTTT.

This clonotype was detected ten times or more. This chain connects TRBV6-1 to TRBJ2-1, with TRBD2 matching 7 bases. Germline V lookup: CDR1 MNHNS, CDR2 SASEGT. Trimming removed 3 bases from V and 7 bases from J; junction bases left unmatched: 15. This CDR3 spans 17 amino acids. The DNA for the CDR3 is TGTGCCAGCAGTGACCCCCTTGGGGCGCGGGAGAGAAATGAGCAGTTCTTC. Amino acids: CASSDPLGARERNEQFF.

Many counts were recorded for this clonotype. This chain links TRBV7-2 with TRBJ2-5; unclear D gene. Looked up from germline, CDR1 is SGHTA and CDR2 is FQGNSA. V lost 3 bases and J 1 base, leaving 6 bases between the germline ends. CDR3 length: 13 amino acids. CDR3 coding DNA: TGTGCCAGCAGCTTCGTTTTCCAAGAGACCCAGTACTTC. Protein sequence: CASSFVFQETQYF.

The genes are TRBV2 and TRBJ1-5, with 8 bases aligning to TRBD1. Per the germline V gene, CDR1 is SNHLY and CDR2 is FYNNEI. With V trimmed by 6 bases and J by 5 bases, 12 bases remained unmatched. The CDR3 consists of 16 residues. This chain's CDR3 is CASRSFPWTGYQPQHF. CDR3 bases: TGTGCCAGCAGGAGCTTCCCATGGACAGGGTATCAGCCCCAGCATTTT.

Ten or more counts support this clonotype. V usage is TRBV6-1 and J usage is TRBJ2-2; 7 bases fit TRBD1. The J segment lost 3 bases and the V segment lost 4 bases, leaving 5 bases of the junction unmatched. The CDR3 is made up of 15 amino acids. Germline V CDR1 and CDR2: MNHNS, SASEGT. The CDR3: CASSVATGDTGELFF. The CDR3 DNA reads as TGTGCCAGCAGTGTCGCTACAGGGGACACCGGGGAGCTGTTTTTT.

This clonotype was seen ten or more times. The CDR3 region has the DNA TGCGCCAGCAGCATAAAGGGGGACAGCCTCTACGAGCAGTACTTC. Its translation is CASSIKGDSLYEQYF. V and J are TRBV5-1 and TRBJ2-7; 7 positions match TRBD1. Unmatched junction bases numbered 10, after V lost 4 bases and J lost 3 bases. There are 15 residues in the CDR3. Germline lookup yields CDR1 SGHRS and CDR2 YFSETQ.

On this clonotype: This sequence may be a read error, since a much larger clone differs from it by one base. The chain employs TRBV4-1 and TRBJ2-1; D remains ambiguous. There are 15 residues in the CDR3. CDR1 is MGHRA and CDR2 is YSYEKL in the germline V gene. The DNA of the CDR3 is TGCGCCAGCGGCCAAGATGGTCCATCCTACAATGAGCGGTTCTTC. This sequence encodes CASGQDGPSYNERFF.

Ten or more counts support this clonotype. The genes are TRBV28 and TRBJ2-5; D gene unclear. Germline assignment: CDR1 MDHEN and CDR2 SYDVKM. The CDR3 spans 15 residues. With 5 bases removed from V and 0 bases from J, the gap between germline ends came to 13 bases. This chain's CDR3 is CASSALWADQETQYF. Written as DNA, the CDR3 is TGTGCCAGCAGTGCCCTCTGGGCGGACCAAGAGACCCAGTACTTC.

Many counts were recorded for this clonotype. The CDR3 nucleotides are TGTGCCAGCAGAGGGACTGGCGGACCCTACAATGAGCAGTTCTTC. As protein: CASRGTGGPYNEQFF. This chain uses TRBV25-1 with TRBJ2-1, with D possibly matching TRBD2 (6 bases). This CDR3 spans 15 amino acids. The V end was cut by 6 bases, the J end by 2 bases, with 14 bases between. Germline-derived CDR1 and CDR2 are MGHDK and SYGVNS.

This chain uses TRBV19 with TRBJ2-1, with 12 bases that match TRBD2. Germline V gene data show CDR1 as LNHDA and CDR2 as SQIVND (reference sequence). V was pared by 4 bases and J by 5 bases, with 3 bases of the junction left unmatched. The length of the CDR3 is 15 residues. The CDR3 is CASSTRLAGDNEQFF. The CDR3, as DNA: TGTGCCAGTAGTACGAGACTAGCGGGAGACAATGAGCAGTTCTTC.

This clonotype was seen at least ten times. The rearrangement links TRBV4-1 to TRBJ1-6, with D unclear. The V end lost 4 bases, the J end lost 9 bases, and 16 bases lay between the germline ends. Germline assignment: CDR1 MGHRA and CDR2 YSYEKL. This CDR3 region has 15 residues. The CDR3 nucleotides read TGCGCCAGCAGCCGTGGGTATAGGACGTCTTCACCCCTCCACTTT. Protein product: CASSRGYRTSSPLHF.

This clonotype was seen a single time. The chain links TRBV2 to TRBJ1-1; D gene ambiguous. This CDR3 comprises 13 residues. The germline V gene encodes CDR1 SNHLY and CDR2 FYNNEI. Deletions cut 4 bases from V and 4 bases from J, with 10 bases between. DNA for the CDR3: TGTGCCAGCAGTGGTGACTACAGCACTGAAGCTTTCTTT. Residues: CASSGDYSTEAFF.

The J gene is TRBJ2-1, the V gene TRBV20-1; TRBD2 matches at 11 bases. From germline, CDR1 is DFQATT and CDR2 SNEGSKA (reference sequence). The J segment lost 2 bases and the V segment lost 6 bases, leaving 3 bases of the junction unmatched. This CDR3 is 14 amino acids long. The CDR3 loop is CSAPGLAAYNEQFF. CDR3 DNA: TGCAGTGCCCCGGGACTAGCGGCCTACAATGAGCAGTTCTTC.

This chain uses TRBV10-3 with TRBJ2-7, with TRBD1 identical over 7 bases. Germline V lookup: CDR1 ENHRY, CDR2 SYGVKD. J lost 1 base, V lost 10 bases, and 19 bases had no gene match. The CDR3 is 17 amino acids. The CDR3 DNA is TGTGCCAGCACCCCGAATTCACAAGACAGGGTTTCCTACGAGCAGTACTTC. Translated: CASTPNSQDRVSYEQYF.

This clonotype is judged medium-sized. The genes are TRBV14 and TRBJ1-6; TRBD1 is a possible D gene (5 bases). The V and J ends lost 6 bases and 5 bases respectively, with 8 bases between them. From germline, CDR1 is SGHDN and CDR2 FVKESK. There are 13 residues in the CDR3. The CDR3 DNA reads TGTGCCAGCAGACAGGTGGATAATTCACCCCTCCACTTT. This gives the protein CASRQVDNSPLHF.

This clonotype was seen ten or more times. The chain uses TRBV2 and TRBJ1-2; 7 bases are shared with TRBD1. CDR1 is SNHLY and CDR2 is FYNNEI in the germline V gene. The CDR3 has 15 amino acids. V was pared by 8 bases and J by 1 base, with 10 bases of the junction left unmatched. For the CDR3, the DNA is TGTGCCAGCCAGGGGGGCGGAGGGATTAACTATGGCTACACCTTC. This encodes CASQGGGGINYGYTF.

Points on this clonotype: The conserved phenylalanine or tryptophan is not found at the CDR3 terminus, so this likely reflects a read error. V and J are TRBV28 and TRBJ2-7; 9 positions match TRBD1. Germline CDR1 and CDR2: MDHEN and SYDVKM. The CDR3 is made up of 13 amino acids. Here the CDR3 reads CASRDRGSYEQYL. In DNA, the CDR3 is TGCGCCAGCCGAGACAGGGGGTCCTACGAGCAGTACCTC.

This clonotype was counted at least ten times. No conserved phenylalanine or tryptophan is present at the end of the CDR3, so a read error is the likely explanation. The CDR3 coding sequence is TGTGCCAGCAGCCCCCTAGGAGCGGGGAACACCGGGGAGCTGTTTCTT. The encoded protein is CASSPLGAGNTGELFL. The chain couples TRBV7-9 to TRBJ2-2, with D perhaps TRBD2 (6 bases). The CDR3 runs 16 residues. Trimming left V 5 bases short and J 1 base short, with 14 bases between. Germline values: CDR1 SEHNR, CDR2 FQNEAQ (reference sequence).

This clonotype was observed a few times. The V call is TRBV10-2, the J call TRBJ2-7; weak D call: TRBD1 (5 bases). There are 14 residues in the CDR3. Germline CDR1 WSHSY, CDR2 SAAADI. The V gene lost 0 bases and the J gene lost 5 bases, with 11 bases spanning the gap. The CDR3 loop reads CASSESKGMNEQYF. CDR3 in DNA: TGCGCCAGCAGTGAGTCGAAGGGGATGAACGAGCAGTACTTC.

The chain has TRBV20-1 and TRBJ1-5, with D uncertain. In germline, CDR1 is DFQATT, CDR2 SNEGSKA (reference sequence). V was shortened by 6 bases and J by 10 bases, with 22 bases between the two germline ends. This CDR3 region has 14 residues. The CDR3 DNA reads TGCAGTGCGCTCTCGAGCAGTCGAGGAGTCCCCCAGCATTTT. Its translation: CSALSSSRGVPQHF.